Shown below are 21 T cell receptor beta chains from a single sample sequenced in a study of blood T cells in healthy people across ages. Primed by a sample-barcoded 5' primer and a J-beta primer mix, a second PCR proceeded for 7 to 11 cycles. Each CDR3 protein gets one entry after TCRdb re-called the 5' RACE reads with MiXCR. The sample contains just over 1 million distinct CDR3 sequences, 40% to 55% of which appear only once. Sequencing input: blood. The receptors derive from a woman aged 60-75 years in good health.

On this clonotype itself: One junction end disagrees with the germline gene, perhaps due to a read error. J is TRBJ2-5 and V is TRBV5-1, with 9 bases fitting TRBD1. The germline CDR1 and CDR2 sequences are SGHRS and YFSETQ. The length of the CDR3 is 14 residues. CDR3: CVSSSGQGRETQYF. The DNA of the CDR3 is TGCGTCAGCAGCTCCGGACAGGGGCGGGAGACCCAGTACTTC.

CDR3 nucleotide sequence: TGCAGCGTTGAATCACCTCAGACAGGGTCCACTGAAGCTTTCTTT. Encoded protein: CSVESPQTGSTEAFF. The gene calls are TRBV29-1 and TRBJ1-1, with 7 bases aligning to TRBD1. Germline loops: CDR1 SQVTM, CDR2 ANQGSEA. The junction had 10 bases not matched to a gene; V was cut back by 2 bases and J by 4 bases. CDR3 size: 15 residues.

This chain links TRBV10-3 with TRBJ2-1; 8 bases agree with TRBD2. Per the germline V gene, CDR1 is ENHRY and CDR2 is SYGVKD. V was pared by 0 bases and J by 1 base, with 5 bases of the junction left unmatched. CDR3 size: 17 residues. CDR3 bases: TGTGCCATCAGTGAGTCGAGGGCGGGAGGATCCTACAATGAGCAGTTCTTC. Translating it yields CAISESRAGGSYNEQFF.

The chain is built from TRBV5-1 and TRBJ2-2, with 10 positions matching TRBD2. Germline loops: CDR1 SGHRS, CDR2 YFSETQ. CDR3 length: 18 residues. Trimming cost V 5 bases and J 1 base; bases outside gene matches: 11. CDR3 sequence: CASSFSASGSVNTGELFF. Here the CDR3 DNA reads TGCGCCAGCAGTTTTAGCGCTAGCGGGAGCGTGAACACCGGGGAGCTGTTTTTT.

The V gene is TRBV7-3, the J gene TRBJ2-5, with 9 bases that match TRBD2. This CDR3 is built from 16 residues. Germline values: CDR1 SGHTA, CDR2 FQGTGA. V shed 2 bases and J 3 bases; nucleotides not matched to a gene: 7. The CDR3 DNA sequence: TGTGCCAGCAGCTTACTCCCGACTAGCGGAAAAGAGACCCAGTACTTC. Encoded protein: CASSLLPTSGKETQYF.

The sample holds one count of this clonotype. The chain uses TRBV11-1 and TRBJ2-5; possible D gene TRBD2, 7 bases. Near its end, the DNA agrees better with TRBJ2-7, so the J call may be wrong. Germline CDR1 SGHAT, CDR2 FQDESV (reference sequence). CDR3 size: 14 residues. The CDR3 is CASSSERGHYEQYF. The CDR3 nucleotides are TGTGCCAGCAGCTCGGAGCGGGGACACTACGAGCAGTACTTC.

The V and J genes are TRBV27 and TRBJ2-1; TRBD1 is a possible D gene (6 bases). Germline V gene data show CDR1 as MNHEY and CDR2 as SMNVEV (reference sequence). The ends were cut back, 0 bases at V and 6 bases at J, with 15 bases in the middle. The length of the CDR3 is 16 residues. CDR3 sequence: CASSLSSRGVGNEQFF. The CDR3 nucleotides are TGTGCCAGCAGTTTATCGTCCAGGGGTGTTGGCAATGAGCAGTTCTTC.

The chain has TRBV28 and TRBJ2-7; 12 bases match TRBD2. V dropped 7 bases and J dropped 3; count of bases not matched to a gene: 7. CDR1 is MDHEN and CDR2 is SYDVKM in the germline V gene. The CDR3 length is 15 residues. CDR3 region: CASTPTSGRSYEQYF. In nucleotides, the CDR3 is TGTGCCAGCACCCCGACTAGCGGGAGAAGCTACGAGCAGTACTTC. The complete variable domain, with remaining parts taken from reference TRBV28 and TRBJ2-7, reads DVKVTQSSRYLVKRTGEKVFLECVQDMDHENMFWYRQDPGLGLRLIYFSYDVKMKEKGDIPEGYSVSREKKERFSLILESASTNQTSMYLCASTPTSGRSYEQYFGPGTRLTVT.

The V and J genes are TRBV5-8 and TRBJ2-2, with D uncertain. The germline V gene has CDR1 SGHTS and CDR2 YDEGEE. The germline V and J ends were trimmed by 1 base and 6 bases, with 7 bases remaining between them. The CDR3 consists of 13 residues. The CDR3 here is CASSLWVAGELFF. For the CDR3, the DNA is TGTGCCAGCAGCTTGTGGGTTGCCGGGGAGCTGTTTTTT.

V and J are TRBV20-1 and TRBJ2-7; 9 nucleotides match TRBD2. Germline CDR1 and CDR2: DFQATT and SNEGSKA (reference sequence). The CDR3 totals 14 residues. J was trimmed by 2 bases and V by 5 bases; bases with no gene match: 7. CDR3 in DNA: TGCAGTGCTCGTAGCGGGAGAGGACCCTACGAGCAGTACTTC. Translating gives CSARSGRGPYEQYF.

This clonotype was detected only a few times. A much larger clonotype is one base distant, so this may be a read error. V usage is TRBV29-1 and J usage is TRBJ2-7; possible D gene TRBD2, 6 bases. The germline gives CDR1 SQVTM, CDR2 ANQGSEA. This CDR3 has 11 residues. Trimming took 6 bases from V and 7 from J, leaving 13 bases between them. In DNA, the CDR3 is TGCAGCGTAGGGACTCTGGATGAGCAGTACTTC. It codes for CSVGTLDEQYF.

This rearrangement joins TRBV6-2 or TRBV6-3 to TRBJ2-3; 9 positions agree with TRBD2. V trimming: 4 bases; J trimming: 5 bases; junction bases outside the gene matches: 7. CDR3 length equals 15 residues. CDR1 MNHEY and CDR2 SVGEGT come from the germline V gene. CDR3 region: CASSSSGKRRDTQYF. Here the CDR3 DNA reads TGTGCCAGCAGTTCTAGCGGGAAGCGGAGAGATACGCAGTATTTT.

This clonotype was recorded a few times. This chain connects TRBV10-3 to TRBJ2-5; 8 bases are shared with TRBD1. Germline CDR1 reads ENHRY; CDR2 reads SYGVKD. V lost 3 bases to trimming and J lost 2 bases; unmatched junction nucleotides: 5. The CDR3 is made up of 15 amino acids. Here the CDR3 DNA reads TGTGCCATCAGTGACCGGGACAGGCTGCAAGAGACCCAGTACTTC. Translated, it gives CAISDRDRLQETQYF.

This clonotype was counted once. The rearrangement links TRBV14 to TRBJ1-1, with D possibly matching TRBD1 (5 bases). This CDR3 has 15 residues. V was pared by 6 bases and J by 3 bases, with 17 bases between. The germline V gene has CDR1 SGHDN and CDR2 FVKESK. CDR3 sequence: CASRQATGVYTEAFF. The CDR3 nucleotides read TGTGCCAGCAGGCAGGCCACAGGCGTATACACTGAAGCTTTCTTT.

The count of this clonotype is one. The chain is built from TRBV20-1 and TRBJ2-1; D is unresolved. The germline V gene encodes CDR1 DFQATT and CDR2 SNEGSKA (reference sequence). Trimming pared 6 bases from V and 6 bases from J, leaving 15 bases between. The CDR3 extends over 13 amino acids. Here the CDR3 DNA reads TGCAGTGCGCCTCGTTGGACCGGCAATGAGCAGTTCTTC. Encoded protein: CSAPRWTGNEQFF.

The chain couples TRBV29-1 to TRBJ2-2; D is unresolved. Trimming took off 4 bases at V and 6 bases at J, with 6 bases between the two ends. Germline lookup yields CDR1 SQVTM and CDR2 ANQGSEA. The CDR3 extends over 11 amino acids. In nucleotides, the CDR3 is TGCAGCGTTGGAGACGCCGGGGAGCTGTTTTTT. This encodes CSVGDAGELFF.

The chain carries TRBV4-2 and TRBJ2-3, with D tentatively TRBD2 (6 bases). In germline, CDR1 is LGHNA, CDR2 YNFKEQ. The CDR3 spans 17 residues. V shed 1 base and J shed 3 bases, with 17 bases lying between them. CDR3 residues: CASSQAVPGEMTDTQYF. The CDR3 DNA reads TGTGCCAGCAGCCAAGCAGTGCCGGGAGAAATGACAGATACGCAGTATTTT.

This clonotype was counted a few times. The rearrangement links TRBV7-2 to TRBJ1-1; possibly TRBD1 for D (5 bases). Per the germline V gene, CDR1 is SGHTA and CDR2 is FQGNSA. The CDR3 has 14 amino acids. Trimming cost V 4 bases and J 1 base, with 10 bases left between them. The CDR3 here is CASSSGHANTEAFF. CDR3 nucleotides: TGTGCCAGCAGCTCTGGACATGCGAACACTGAAGCTTTCTTT.

This clonotype showed up just a few times. The V gene is TRBV21-1, the J gene TRBJ2-4. TRBV21-1 is noted as a pseudogene. The CDR3 spans 19 residues. For the CDR3, the DNA is TGTGCCAGCAGCAAAGCATGGTCTATTTACTTACTAGCCAAAAACATTCAGTACTTC. Residues: CASSKAWSIYLLAKNIQYF.

This clonotype was seen more than once but under ten times. This rearrangement joins TRBV6-5 to TRBJ2-7, with TRBD2 as a possible D gene (7 bases). In germline, CDR1 is MNHEY, CDR2 SVGAGI. The CDR3 runs 15 residues. Trimming stripped 2 bases from V and 6 bases from J, with 17 bases between. The CDR3 DNA sequence: TGTGCCAGCAGTTACGGGGGGGCGGGATCAACCGAGCAGTACTTC. It encodes CASSYGGAGSTEQYF.

This clonotype was picked up a small number of times. The chain employs TRBV27 and TRBJ1-2; 10 bases align to TRBD1. The CDR3 totals 13 residues. The J segment lost 8 bases and the V segment lost 6 bases, leaving 6 bases of the junction unmatched. Germline CDR1 is MNHEY and CDR2 is SMNVEV (reference sequence). CDR3 sequence reads: CASRSGTGEGYTF. The DNA of the CDR3 is TGTGCCAGCAGATCCGGGACAGGGGAAGGCTACACCTTC.